This T cell receptor beta chain was identified in a study of T cell responses to AZD1222 COVID-19 vaccine. Study-wide background: The study pooled second doses at about 4 or about 12 weeks.

The CDR3 runs 14 residues. In germline, CDR1 is SNHLY, CDR2 FYNNEI. Trimming left V 7 bases short and J 2 bases short, with 12 bases between. The table came from immunoSEQ multiplex PCR; TCRdb's copy has only in-frame clones and leaves some out. The sample has 100,000 to 150,000 clones, 75% to 95% seen once. Whole-study findings and limits: Donors, mostly white British, included more females; clonal diversity was possibly underestimated. Repertoires were collected only later (after the peak T cell response had occurred). Spike as a whole was targeted by vaccine-associated CD4 TCRs, dominant at 160-218 and 743-854.

A word on this clone: What it binds is unknown.

The chain uses TRBV2 and TRBJ1-5, with D hard to call. This clonotype was obtained from an adult in good health. The sequenced sample was peripheral blood, obtained on day 0 of AZD1222 vaccination. The chain's CDR3 is CASTSRVGNQPQHF. DNA for the CDR3: TGTGCCAGCACCTCAAGGGTGGGCAATCAGCCCCAGCATTTT.